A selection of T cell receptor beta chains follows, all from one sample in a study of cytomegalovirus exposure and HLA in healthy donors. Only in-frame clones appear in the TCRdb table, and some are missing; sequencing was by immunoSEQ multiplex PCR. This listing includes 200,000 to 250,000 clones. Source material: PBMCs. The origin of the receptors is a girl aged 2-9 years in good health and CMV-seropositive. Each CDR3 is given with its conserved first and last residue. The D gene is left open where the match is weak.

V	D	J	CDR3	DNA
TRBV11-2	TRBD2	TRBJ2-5	CASSSGLAGLQETQYF	TGTGCCAGCAGCTCGGGACTAGCGGGCTTACAAGAGACCCAGTACTTC
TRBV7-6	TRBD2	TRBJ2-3	CASSQEGLASDTQYF	TGTGCCAGCAGCCAAGAAGGACTAGCCTCAGATACGCAGTATTTT
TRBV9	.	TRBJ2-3	CASSAGIADTQYF	TGTGCCAGCAGCGCAGGGATCGCAGATACGCAGTATTTT
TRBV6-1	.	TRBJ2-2	CASMKRQTHPWELFF	TGTGCCAGCATGAAGAGACAGACCCACCCGTGGGAGCTGTTTTTT
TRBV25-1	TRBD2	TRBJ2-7	CASSETSGVEYF	TGTGCCAGCAGTGAAACGAGCGGGGTTGAGTACTTC
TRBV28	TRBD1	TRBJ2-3	CASSLTGTAYTDTQYF	TGTGCCAGCAGTCTTACCGGGACAGCGTACACAGATACGCAGTATTTT
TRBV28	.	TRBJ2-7	CANGGRGSWDEQYF	TGTGCCAACGGGGGTCGAGGGTCGTGGGACGAGCAGTACTTC
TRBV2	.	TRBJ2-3	CASSEVWLDHTQYF	TGTGCCAGCAGTGAAGTTTGGCTAGATCATACGCAGTATTTT
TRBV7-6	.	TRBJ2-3	CASIPPGSRADTQYF	TGTGCCAGCATCCCTCCGGGGAGTAGGGCAGATACGCAGTATTTT
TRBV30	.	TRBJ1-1	CAWSESVGVNTEAFF	TGTGCCTGGAGTGAGTCTGTAGGGGTCAACACTGAAGCTTTCTTT
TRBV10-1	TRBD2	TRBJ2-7	CASSESLAGANYEQYF	TGCGCCAGCAGTGAGTCCCTAGCGGGAGCAAACTACGAGCAGTACTTC
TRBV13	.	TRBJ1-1	CASSLVGLAFF	TGTGCCAGCAGCTTAGTGGGCCTGGCTTTCTTT